This passage covers 16 T cell receptor beta chains from one sample sequenced in a study of graft-versus-host responses after intestinal transplantation. Assay used: immunoSEQ multiplex PCR; TCRdb lists only in-frame clones, some missing. Counted here are tens of thousands of clones, about 92% occurring once; the ten biggest clones make up roughly 2%. Their target antigens are unknown. This specimen consisted of unstimulated CD8+ T cells sorted from spleen or lymph node cells, obtained before intestinal transplant. These receptors were obtained from a human donor who received an intestinal transplant.

In the case of this clone: The same CDR3 also results from other DNA sequences found in this sample. The chain employs TRBV11-2 and TRBJ2-3; D unresolved. CDR3 length: 12 amino acids. V lost 5 bases to trimming and J lost 2 bases, with 5 bases between them. Germline CDR1 reads SGHAT; CDR2 reads FQNNGV. In DNA, the CDR3 is TGTGCCAGCAGCCCATTCACAGATACGCAGTATTTT. The encoded protein is CASSPFTDTQYF.

V gene TRBV7-7 combines with J gene TRBJ1-5; the match to TRBD1 covers 11 bases. V lost 5 bases and J lost 2; bases outside the gene matches: 11. The CDR3 contains 18 residues. CDR1 is SSHAT and CDR2 is FNYEAQ in the germline V gene (reference sequence). CDR3 protein: CASSTGTGGLMGNQPQHF. In DNA form, the CDR3 reads TGTGCCAGCAGCACCGGGACAGGGGGTTTGATGGGCAATCAGCCCCAGCATTTT. Full variable domain (outside the CDR3, taken from reference TRBV7-7 and TRBJ1-5): GAGVSQSPRYKVTKRGQDVTLRCDPISSHATLYWYQQALGQGPEFLTYFNYEAQPDKSGLPSDRFSAERPEGSISTLTIQRTEQRDSAMYRCASSTGTGGLMGNQPQHFGDGTRLSIL.

The V call is TRBV4-1, the J call TRBJ2-7, with D possibly TRBD1 on 6 matching bases. Germline V lookup: CDR1 MGHRA, CDR2 YSYEKL. There are 16 residues in the CDR3. Trimming shortened V by 2 bases and J by 3 bases, and 17 bases separated the two germline ends. CDR3 protein: CASSQHSRTESYEQYF. The CDR3 DNA sequence: TGCGCCAGCAGCCAACACAGTCGGACAGAGAGCTACGAGCAGTACTTC.

The table lists this clone with a count of one. The J gene is TRBJ1-3, the V gene TRBV11-3; D uncertain. There are 15 residues in the CDR3. V was cut by 3 bases and J by 0 bases, with 9 bases left in between. Looked up from germline, CDR1 is SGHNT and CDR2 is YENEEA. The CDR3 region has the DNA TGTGCCAGCAGCTTGAGTCGTATCTCTGGAAACACCATATATTTT. It translates to CASSLSRISGNTIYF.

This rearrangement joins TRBV4-3 to TRBJ2-7; TRBD2 agrees at 13 bases. Germline trimming cut 2 bases from V and 0 bases from J; bases unmatched to any gene: 10. In germline, CDR1 is LGHNA, CDR2 YSLEER. The CDR3 runs 19 residues. The CDR3 region has the DNA TGCGCCAGCAGCCAAAGCACTAGCGGGGGGGCCTGGAGCTCCTACGAGCAGTACTTC. As protein: CASSQSTSGGAWSSYEQYF.

The chain is built from TRBV5-4 and TRBJ2-7, with D possibly TRBD1 on 5 matching bases. The V end lost 0 bases, the J end lost 6 bases, and 16 bases lay between the germline ends. There are 15 residues in the CDR3. CDR1 SGHNT and CDR2 YYREEE come from the germline V gene (reference sequence). The DNA for the CDR3 is TGTGCCAGCAGCTTGGAGGCTACAGGAGCCGGCGAGCAGTACTTC. This gives the protein CASSLEATGAGEQYF.

This clone occurred once. The V and J genes are TRBV9 and TRBJ2-1; 8 positions match TRBD2. Germline V gene data show CDR1 as SGDLS and CDR2 as YYNGEE. This CDR3 has 17 residues. V lost 3 bases, J lost 1 base, and 9 bases stayed unmatched. CDR3 residues: CASSGSGRGLSYNEQFF. The DNA for the CDR3 is TGTGCCAGCAGCGGCTCCGGGAGGGGGTTGTCCTACAATGAGCAGTTCTTC. Combining the CDR3 with reference TRBV9 and TRBJ2-1 gives the whole variable domain DSGVTQTPKHLITATGQRVTLRCSPRSGDLSVYWYQQSLDQGLQFLIQYYNGEERAKGNILERFSAQQFPDLHSELNLSSLELGDSALYFCASSGSGRGLSYNEQFFGPGTRLTVL.

The chain links TRBV19 to TRBJ1-5; 7 nucleotides agree with TRBD1. Germline loops: CDR1 LNHDA, CDR2 SQIVND (reference sequence). The V and J ends lost 8 bases and 3 bases, in that order; junction bases with no gene match: 7. This CDR3 is 14 amino acids long. CDR3 sequence (DNA): TGTGCCAGTGCTTACAGGGGCCCCAATCAGCCCCAGCATTTT. The encoded protein is CASAYRGPNQPQHF.

This chain connects TRBV13 to TRBJ2-3, with a tentative D call TRBD2 (5 bases). Germline V gene data show CDR1 as PRHDT and CDR2 as FYEKMQ (reference sequence). CDR3 length: 16 amino acids. Trimming took off 4 bases at V and 3 bases at J, with 17 bases between the two ends. CDR3 nucleotides: TGTGCCAGCAGCTCACGACTGGATCCGGGGACAGATACGCAGTATTTT. This codes for CASSSRLDPGTDTQYF.

The chain uses TRBV7-2 and TRBJ1-4; 8 bases are shared with TRBD1. CDR3 length equals 16 residues. The V and J ends lost 4 bases and 2 bases, in that order; junction bases with no gene match: 6. CDR1 SGHTA and CDR2 FQGNSA come from the germline V gene. As DNA, the CDR3 is TGTGCCAGCAGCTCGCCAGGGGGCCAGACTAATGAAAAACTGTTTTTT. Translation gives CASSSPGGQTNEKLFF. The entire variable domain, with the rest obtained from reference TRBV7-2 and TRBJ1-4, is as follows: GAGVSQSPSNKVTEKGKDVELRCDPISGHTALYWYRQSLGQGLEFLIYFQGNSAPDKSGLPSDRFSAERTGGSVSTLTIQRTQQEDSAVYLCASSSPGGQTNEKLFFGSGTQLSVL.

This clone has a single count. The V and J genes are TRBV7-9 and TRBJ2-6; D is unclear. The germline gives CDR1 SEHNR, CDR2 FQNEAQ (reference sequence). The CDR3 consists of 14 residues. V was pared by 4 bases and J by 2 bases, with 6 bases between. The DNA of the CDR3 is TGTGCCAGCAGCTCATCAGCTGGGGCCAACGTCCTGACTTTC. Translating gives CASSSSAGANVLTF. The whole variable domain, filled in from reference TRBV7-9 and TRBJ2-6, reads DTGVSQNPRHKITKRGQNVTFRCDPISEHNRLYWYRQTLGQGPEFLTYFQNEAQLEKSRLLSDRFSAERPKGSFSTLEIQRTEQGDSAMYLCASSSSAGANVLTFGAGSRLTVL.

V is TRBV10-3 and J is TRBJ1-6; D perhaps matches TRBD1 (5 bases). CDR3 length: 15 residues. Between the trimmed V and J ends, which lost 2 bases and 10 bases, there was a span of 15 bases. In germline, CDR1 is ENHRY, CDR2 SYGVKD. The DNA of the CDR3 is TGTGCCATCAGTGAGACCTCAGGGTTCGGCTCACCCCTCCACTTT. Its protein is CAISETSGFGSPLHF.

The chain combines TRBV10-3 with TRBJ1-2; no firm D call. V shed 5 bases and J shed 6 bases, with 16 bases lying between them. The CDR3 totals 14 residues. Germline V gene data show CDR1 as ENHRY and CDR2 as SYGVKD. Here the CDR3 reads CAISPGVGSDGYTF. CDR3 nucleotide sequence: TGTGCCATCAGTCCGGGTGTGGGTTCGGATGGCTACACCTTC.

V is TRBV7-9 and J is TRBJ2-7; 7 bases are a match to TRBD2. Germline V gene lookup returns CDR1 SEHNR and CDR2 FQNEAQ (reference sequence). The CDR3 length is 16 residues. Trimming removed 10 bases from V and 0 bases from J; junction bases left unmatched: 15. The CDR3 is CATGRGGGVSSYEQYF. The CDR3 bases are TGTGCCACCGGCCGAGGTGGGGGGGTAAGCTCCTACGAGCAGTACTTC. Drawing the rest from reference TRBV7-9 and TRBJ2-7, the complete variable domain is DTGVSQNPRHKITKRGQNVTFRCDPISEHNRLYWYRQTLGQGPEFLTYFQNEAQLEKSRLLSDRFSAERPKGSFSTLEIQRTEQGDSAMYLCATGRGGGVSSYEQYFGPGTRLTVT.

The chain joins TRBV4-3 to TRBJ1-6, with D unresolved. Trimming cost V 1 base and J 7 bases, with 5 bases left between them. The CDR3 sequence is 13 residues long. Germline V CDR1 and CDR2: LGHNA, YSLEER. Here the CDR3 reads CASSQVQNSPLHF. Written as DNA, the CDR3 is TGCGCCAGCAGCCAAGTACAAAATTCACCCCTCCACTTT.

J is TRBJ2-5 and V is TRBV7-9; a weak D match, TRBD1 (6 bases). V was pared by 6 bases and J by 2 bases, with 16 bases between. The CDR3 is 15 amino acids. Germline V gives CDR1 SEHNR, CDR2 FQNEAQ (reference sequence). The CDR3: CASRGTSVTQETQYF. CDR3 nucleotide sequence: TGTGCCAGCAGAGGGACATCGGTTACTCAAGAGACCCAGTACTTC.